This T cell receptor (beta chain) emerged from a study of shared clonotypes between healthy human individuals. On the study more broadly: Aged 18 to 49, the donors were a couple of women and a few men.

Trimming took 3 bases from V and 6 from J, leaving 13 bases between them. Germline lookup yields CDR1 SGHRS and CDR2 YFSETQ. The CDR3 covers 13 residues. Profiled with immunoSEQ multiplex PCR; TCRdb holds only in-frame clones, not every one. The sample records about half a million clones, about 85% being singletons. Source material: PBMCs. This chain links TRBV5-1 with TRBJ2-7; tentatively, D is TRBD2 (6 bases). The sequence came from a woman aged 40 to 50 in good health. Some clones in this sample may be carry-over from other donors' samples. CDR3 in amino acids: CASSSQAGIEQYF. DNA for the CDR3: TGCGCCAGCAGCTCCCAAGCGGGTATCGAGCAGTACTTC.